This TCR beta chain was recovered during a study of blood T cells in healthy people across ages (dated by TCRdb to 2014 to 2015). Regarding the study in general: In model experiments, template switching captured about one uniquely barcoded TCR beta cDNA molecule for every two T cells. For two donors (one aged 18 to 29 and one aged 80 or older), the study analyzed two additional independent replicas of 1 million unique cDNA reads from the same blood draw. The donors were divided into four age groups: young (average around 15 years), middle-aged (about 39), aged (approximately 62) and long-lived (roughly 82). Using deep sequencing normalized with unique cDNA molecular identifiers, the study measured how TCR beta repertoire diversity changes with age. Donors of different ages were randomly distributed across sequencing lanes to avoid experimental bias. Results the study describes overall, beyond this receptor: There was a strong correlation between observed TCR beta diversity and the percentage of naive T cells measured by flow cytometry. As age increased, observed TCR beta diversity per million T cells dropped in a roughly linear way, and a significant reduction was already evident by age about 40. The long-lived group showed more naive CD4+ T cells, fewer expanded clones and increased TCR diversity than the aged group, suggesting age selection. Donor CMV infection status was unknown, potentially confounding age-related changes in expanded clonotypes. Estimates of total diversity from one million sequenced T cells were regarded as lower bounds and underestimates. Since profiling was done on bulk unsorted PBMCs, naive and antigen-experienced compartments could not be conclusively compared.

Donors were a few dozen systemically healthy Caucasian individuals from Russia aged roughly 6 to 90 years. Each donor gave ten milliliters of peripheral blood, collected into EDTA-treated Vacutainer tubes. Ficoll-Paque density-gradient centrifugation was used to isolate PBMCs, with at least 7 million obtained per sample. Trizol reagent was used to extract total RNA from PBMCs, with at least 5 micrograms per sample. For every donor, flow cytometry on a PBMC aliquot measured the percentage of naive CD45RAhigh/CD27high T cells. This clonotype was recorded at least ten times. Its binding antigen is unknown. Possible read error: a much larger clone is one base away. The junction shows trimming of 3 bases on V and 3 bases on J, plus 13 bases between the germline ends. CDR3 length: 15 amino acids, cysteine to phenylalanine. Only the CDR3 DNA is retained, 45 bases long and in frame from the first base. CDR1 is given as MNHNY and CDR2 as SVGAGI, both from the germline V gene (reference sequence).

The method was 5' RACE. The instrument given in TCRdb is Illumina HiSeq 2500. A second PCR of roughly 7 to 11 cycles was performed with a sample-barcoded 5' primer and a J-beta primer mix. Each TCR beta cDNA molecule received a unique molecular identifier from a template-switch 5' adaptor carrying 12 random nucleotides. At least 2.5 million CDR3-containing paired-end reads were obtained from each sample. All of the RNA was converted into first-strand cDNA using the Mint cDNA synthesis kit, with a TRBC-specific oligonucleotide serving as the primer. Following uracil-DNA glycosylase treatment, a first 18-cycle PCR with universal primers M1SS and BC2_uni_R was performed on all cDNA. In the original analysis: For normalization, 1 million high-quality reads, each with a distinct molecular identifier, were randomly selected from each sample. Reads with shared molecular identifiers were discarded instead of being binned into consensus sequences. MiTCR, run with a Q25 quality threshold and the strictest error-elimination algorithm, handled CDR3 identification, clonotype clustering and error correction. A nonparametric unseen species model using Euler transformation provided a lower-bound estimate of total TCR beta diversity. Through fastp at Q25 and MiXCR, TCRdb rebuilt clones from the public reads, retaining in-frame beta chains. Under each unique CDR3 protein, matching rows form one entry showing the most common genes and DNA. The V and J calls reflect TCRdb's pipeline rather than the authors' work. The sample includes 550,000 to 800,000 distinct CDR3 sequences, with approximately 31% observed a single time. The top ten clones comprise 15% of the sample.

The sequenced sample consisted of blood. The clonotype originates from a woman older than 75 in good health. Donor details come from another sample of the same person, matched by shared clones. The chain is made from TRBV6-6 and TRBJ2-3; the D gene assignment is perhaps TRBD1 or TRBD2, with each matching 6 bases. The DNA reads as follows: TGTGCCAGCAGTTATGGAGGGGGGCTTACAGATACGCAGTATTTT. This sequence encodes CASSYGGGLTDTQYF.